These 4 T cell receptor beta chains came from one sample sequenced in a study of shared clonotypes between healthy human individuals. Selected positively for CCR7 and CD45RO-negative, naive CD8 cells excluded terminally differentiated effector memory CD45RA+ cells. Clones were sequenced by immunoSEQ multiplex PCR, and TCRdb holds only the in-frame ones, with some missing. The sample consists of around 2,100,000 clones, over 85% of them appearing once. What was sequenced was naive CD8+ T cells sorted from blood. The receptors stem from a young man in good health.

This sequence joins TRBV6-1 and TRBJ2-4; TRBD2 agrees at 8 bases. This CDR3 region has 18 residues. V shed 0 bases and J 0 bases; nucleotides not matched to a gene: 7. Germline V gives CDR1 MNHNS, CDR2 SASEGT. The CDR3 sequence is CASSEARGEGLAKNIQYF. CDR3 in DNA: TGTGCCAGCAGTGAAGCGCGGGGGGAGGGATTAGCCAAAAACATTCAGTACTTC.

The chain combines TRBV10-3 with TRBJ2-7; 8 bases are shared with TRBD1. There are 14 residues in the CDR3. The germline gives CDR1 ENHRY, CDR2 SYGVKD. Trimming took 6 bases from V and 2 from J; bases not matched to a gene: 6. CDR3 residues: CAIRGTGLPYEQYF. CDR3 DNA sequence: TGTGCCATCAGGGGGACAGGCCTCCCCTACGAGCAGTACTTC.

Notes on this clone: Other DNA variants within this sample encode the same CDR3. V is TRBV4-3 and J is TRBJ2-7; D is undetermined. Trimming stripped 1 base from V and 7 bases from J, with 5 bases between. CDR1 is LGHNA and CDR2 is YSLEER in the germline V gene. CDR3 length equals 11 residues. The CDR3 is CASSQAGEQYF. CDR3 nucleotide sequence: TGCGCCAGCAGCCAAGCTGGGGAGCAGTACTTC.

V gene TRBV28 combines with J gene TRBJ1-2; D not certain. Germline-derived CDR1 and CDR2 are MDHEN and SYDVKM. V was cut by 8 bases and J by 3 bases, with 22 bases left in between. The CDR3 spans 16 residues. The CDR3 DNA follows: TGTGCCAGCTCATGGTGGGGTGGACTTCTCGACTATGGCTACACCTTC. Translating it yields CASSWWGGLLDYGYTF.